This TCR beta chain was recorded in a study of beta chain features in type 1 diabetes. Study results and caveats: Overrepresentation of cells with high TCR expression could result from cDNA sequencing. Naive, central memory and Treg TCRB repertoires seemed to resemble each other more closely in patients than they did in healthy donors.

Every single donor gave one heparinised blood draw, and these averaged roughly 0.11 L. Sorted populations all had greater than 95% purity. With 1 base clipped from V and 7 bases from J, the junction kept 2 bases outside the gene matches. The V gene's germline CDR1 is SGHAT and CDR2 FQNNGV. This CDR3 spans 14 amino acids. Expressed TCRB transcripts were sequenced because the isolated RNA had all been reverse transcribed beforehand. Here immunoSEQ multiplex PCR was the method, and the copy in TCRdb shows in-frame clones only, minus some. The sample contains hundreds of thousands of clones, around 15% of which appear only once. Only a few counts were recorded for this clone. Its antigen is undetermined.

Input material: naive CD4+ T cells from blood. The origin of this receptor is a man between 18 and 29 years old in good health. The V call is TRBV11-2, the J call TRBJ1-4; TRBD1 matches 8 bases. The CDR3 here is CASSLVQGAEKLFF. The CDR3, as DNA: TGTGCCAGCAGCTTAGTCCAGGGGGCTGAAAAACTGTTTTTT.